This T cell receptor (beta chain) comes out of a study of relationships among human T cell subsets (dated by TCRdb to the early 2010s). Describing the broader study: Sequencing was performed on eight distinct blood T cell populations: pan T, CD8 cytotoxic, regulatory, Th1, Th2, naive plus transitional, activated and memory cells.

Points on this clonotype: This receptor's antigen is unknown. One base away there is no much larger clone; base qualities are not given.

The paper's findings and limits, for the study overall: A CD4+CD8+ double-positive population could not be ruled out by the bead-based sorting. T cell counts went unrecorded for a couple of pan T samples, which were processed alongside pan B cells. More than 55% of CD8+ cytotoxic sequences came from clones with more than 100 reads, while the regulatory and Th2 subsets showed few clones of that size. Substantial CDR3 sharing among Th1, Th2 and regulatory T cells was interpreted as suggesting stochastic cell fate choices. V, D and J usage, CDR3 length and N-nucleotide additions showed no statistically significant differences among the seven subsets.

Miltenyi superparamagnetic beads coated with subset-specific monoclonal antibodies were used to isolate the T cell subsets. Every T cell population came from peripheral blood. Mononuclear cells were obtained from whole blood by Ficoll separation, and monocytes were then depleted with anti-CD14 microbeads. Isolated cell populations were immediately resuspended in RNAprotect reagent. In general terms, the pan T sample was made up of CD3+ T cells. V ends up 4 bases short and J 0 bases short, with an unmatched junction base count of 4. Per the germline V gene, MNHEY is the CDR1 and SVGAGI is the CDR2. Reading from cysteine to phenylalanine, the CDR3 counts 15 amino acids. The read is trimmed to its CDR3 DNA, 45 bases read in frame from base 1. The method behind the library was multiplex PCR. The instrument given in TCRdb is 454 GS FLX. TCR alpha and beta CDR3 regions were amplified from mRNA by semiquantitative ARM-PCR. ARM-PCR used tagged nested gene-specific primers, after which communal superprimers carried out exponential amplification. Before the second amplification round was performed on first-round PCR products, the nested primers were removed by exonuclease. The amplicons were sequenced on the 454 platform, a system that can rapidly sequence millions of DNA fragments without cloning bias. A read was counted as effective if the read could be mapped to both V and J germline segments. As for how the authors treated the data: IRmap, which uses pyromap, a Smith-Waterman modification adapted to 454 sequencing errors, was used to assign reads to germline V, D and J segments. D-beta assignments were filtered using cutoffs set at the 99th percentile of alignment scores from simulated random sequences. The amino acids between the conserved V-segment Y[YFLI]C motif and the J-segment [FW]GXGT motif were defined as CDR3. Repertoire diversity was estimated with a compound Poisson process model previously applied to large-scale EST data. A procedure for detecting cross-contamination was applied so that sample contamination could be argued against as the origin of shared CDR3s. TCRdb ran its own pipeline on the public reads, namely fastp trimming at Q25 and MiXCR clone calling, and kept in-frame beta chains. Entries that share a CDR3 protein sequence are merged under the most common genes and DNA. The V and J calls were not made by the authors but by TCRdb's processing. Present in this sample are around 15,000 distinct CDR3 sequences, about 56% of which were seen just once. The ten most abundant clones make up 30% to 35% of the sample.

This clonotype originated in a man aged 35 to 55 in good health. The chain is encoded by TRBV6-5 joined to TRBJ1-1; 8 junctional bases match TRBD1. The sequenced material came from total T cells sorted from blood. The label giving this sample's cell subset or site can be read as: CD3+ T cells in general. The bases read TGTGCCAGCAGTTCACAGGGGGACATGAACACTGAAGCTTTCTTT. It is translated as CASSSQGDMNTEAFF.